These T cell receptor beta chains were read from a single sample in a study of blood T cells in healthy people across ages. TCRdb re-derived calls from the 5' RACE reads in MiXCR, one entry per CDR3 protein. The sample gives roughly 930,000 distinct CDR3 sequences, roughly 43% of which show up once; 10% to 15% is in the top ten. The sample was blood. The receptors were gathered from a man aged 25 to 40 in good health. Each CDR3 is given with its conserved first and last residue. D genes are given only for firm matches. Only some rows state a clone size, as once, few, many or a class for expanded clones.

CDR3aa: CSAPSPILAGGLNEQFF; CDR3nt: TGCAGCGCCCCATCCCCTATACTAGCGGGGGGTCTCAATGAGCAGTTCTTC; d_gene: TRBD2; j_gene: TRBJ2-1; v_gene: TRBV29-1; abundance: .
CDR3aa: CSAPSTGNNQPQHF; CDR3nt: TGCAGTGCCCCTTCCACAGGGAACAATCAGCCCCAGCATTTT; d_gene: .; j_gene: TRBJ1-5; v_gene: TRBV20-1; abundance: few
CDR3aa: CASSPPWSKMNTEAFF; CDR3nt: TGTGCCAGCAGCCCTCCGTGGAGCAAAATGAACACTGAAGCTTTCTTT; d_gene: .; j_gene: TRBJ1-1; v_gene: TRBV2; abundance: few
CDR3aa: CATAGGKQPQHF; CDR3nt: TGTGCCACCGCAGGGGGCAAGCAGCCCCAGCATTTT; d_gene: TRBD1; j_gene: TRBJ1-5; v_gene: TRBV12-3/TRBV12-4; abundance: few
CDR3aa: CASASNRNYEQYF; CDR3nt: TGTGCCAGCGCCTCAAACAGAAACTACGAGCAGTACTTC; d_gene: .; j_gene: TRBJ2-7; v_gene: TRBV27; abundance: .
CDR3aa: CASSPGGQGLTEAFF; CDR3nt: TGTGCCAGCAGCCCCGGTGGACAGGGGCTCACTGAAGCTTTCTTT; d_gene: TRBD1; j_gene: TRBJ1-1; v_gene: TRBV7-2; abundance: .
CDR3aa: CASSFGRGVYEQYF; CDR3nt: TGTGCCAGCAGTTTTGGACGGGGGGTTTACGAGCAGTACTTC; d_gene: TRBD2; j_gene: TRBJ2-7; v_gene: TRBV27; abundance: .
CDR3aa: CAWTAQSGYTF; CDR3nt: TGTGCCTGGACAGCCCAGAGCGGCTACACCTTC; d_gene: .; j_gene: TRBJ1-2; v_gene: TRBV30; abundance: .
CDR3aa: CSHRDVTYNEQFF; CDR3nt: TGCAGCCACCGGGACGTTACATACAATGAGCAGTTCTTC; d_gene: .; j_gene: TRBJ2-1; v_gene: TRBV29-1; abundance: many
CDR3aa: CASSILLAGGLYNEQFF; CDR3nt: TGTGCCAGCAGCATCCTGCTAGCGGGGGGATTATACAATGAGCAGTTCTTC; d_gene: TRBD2; j_gene: TRBJ2-1; v_gene: TRBV11-3; abundance: many
CDR3aa: CAGSFFGQGKNIQYF; CDR3nt: TGTGCCGGCAGCTTCTTTGGCCAGGGCAAAAACATTCAGTACTTC; d_gene: .; j_gene: TRBJ2-4; v_gene: TRBV7-2; abundance: few
CDR3aa: CASSRRDRTGWGEKLFF; CDR3nt: TGCGCCAGCAGCCGAAGGGACCGGACAGGCTGGGGGGAAAAACTGTTTTTT; d_gene: TRBD1; j_gene: TRBJ1-4; v_gene: TRBV4-1; abundance: few
CDR3aa: CATDARNTEAFF; CDR3nt: TGTGCCACCGATGCGCGGAACACTGAAGCTTTCTTT; d_gene: .; j_gene: TRBJ1-1; v_gene: TRBV28; abundance: .
CDR3aa: CASSRDRGSNEQFF; CDR3nt: TGTGCCAGCTCCCGGGACAGGGGTTCCAATGAGCAGTTCTTC; d_gene: TRBD1; j_gene: TRBJ2-1; v_gene: TRBV18; abundance: few
CDR3aa: CASSQDGLISYEQYF; CDR3nt: TGTGCCAGCAGCCAAGACGGTCTGATCTCCTACGAGCAGTACTTC; d_gene: .; j_gene: TRBJ2-7; v_gene: TRBV4-2; abundance: .
CDR3aa: CASSSSGQPVGYGYTF; CDR3nt: TGTGCCAGCAGTTCCTCGGGACAACCTGTGGGTTATGGCTACACCTTC; d_gene: .; j_gene: TRBJ1-2; v_gene: TRBV27; abundance: .
CDR3aa: CASSQDLWGVNYGYTF; CDR3nt: TGCGCCAGCAGCCAAGACCTCTGGGGTGTAAACTATGGCTACACCTTC; d_gene: .; j_gene: TRBJ1-2; v_gene: TRBV4-1; abundance: .
CDR3aa: CASSGTKGRSGSPLHF; CDR3nt: TGTGCCAGCAGCGGGACTAAGGGCCGTTCGGGTTCACCCCTCCACTTT; d_gene: .; j_gene: TRBJ1-6; v_gene: TRBV3-1; abundance: .
CDR3aa: CSPAGGAEDTQYF; CDR3nt: TGCAGTCCCGCGGGCGGGGCCGAGGATACGCAGTATTTT; d_gene: .; j_gene: TRBJ2-3; v_gene: TRBV20-1; abundance: .
CDR3aa: CASSLAGTGGPSRSYTF; CDR3nt: TGTGCCAGCAGTTTGGCCGGGACAGGGGGCCCATCGAGATCCTACACCTTC; d_gene: TRBD1; j_gene: TRBJ1-2; v_gene: TRBV6-5; abundance: .
CDR3aa: CASSVEIRDEQYF; CDR3nt: TGTGCCAGCAGCGTAGAGATCCGGGACGAGCAGTACTTC; d_gene: .; j_gene: TRBJ2-7; v_gene: TRBV9; abundance: once
CDR3aa: CASSLARGGETQYF; CDR3nt: TGTGCCAGCAGCTTAGCTCGGGGAGGAGAGACCCAGTACTTC; d_gene: .; j_gene: TRBJ2-5; v_gene: TRBV7-2; abundance: few
CDR3aa: CAWSVRGSTQYF; CDR3nt: TGTGCCTGGAGTGTACGAGGGAGTACGCAGTATTTT; d_gene: .; j_gene: TRBJ2-3; v_gene: TRBV30; abundance: few
CDR3aa: CAISQDRGKTQYF; CDR3nt: TGTGCCATCAGTCAGGACAGGGGGAAGACCCAGTACTTC; d_gene: TRBD1; j_gene: TRBJ2-5; v_gene: TRBV10-3; abundance: once
CDR3aa: CASSQGPSGGSTDTQYF; CDR3nt: TGCGCCAGCAGCCAAGGTCCTAGCGGGGGAAGCACAGATACGCAGTATTTT; d_gene: TRBD2; j_gene: TRBJ2-3; v_gene: TRBV4-1; abundance: .
CDR3aa: CSVSPRGLGETQYF; CDR3nt: TGCAGCGTTTCTCCCAGGGGGCTCGGGGAGACCCAGTACTTC; d_gene: TRBD1; j_gene: TRBJ2-5; v_gene: TRBV29-1; abundance: .
CDR3aa: CASSRLLAESTDTQYF; CDR3nt: TGTGCCAGCAGCAGACTACTAGCGGAGAGCACGGATACGCAGTATTTT; d_gene: TRBD2; j_gene: TRBJ2-3; v_gene: TRBV12-3/TRBV12-4; abundance: .
CDR3aa: CASSLMRFQETQYF; CDR3nt: TGTGCCAGCAGCTTAATGCGGTTCCAAGAGACCCAGTACTTC; d_gene: .; j_gene: TRBJ2-5; v_gene: TRBV5-6; abundance: few
CDR3aa: CSARDLAGPDTQYF; CDR3nt: TGCAGTGCTAGAGATTTGGCGGGGCCCGATACGCAGTATTTT; d_gene: .; j_gene: TRBJ2-3; v_gene: TRBV20-1; abundance: .
CDR3aa: CASGGRGAYGYTF; CDR3nt: TGTGCCAGCGGAGGAAGGGGTGCCTATGGCTACACCTTC; d_gene: .; j_gene: TRBJ1-2; v_gene: TRBV6-5; abundance: few
CDR3aa: CASSLLYTEGGSGYTF; CDR3nt: TGTGCCAGCAGCTTATTATATACGGAAGGAGGTAGTGGCTACACCTTC; d_gene: .; j_gene: TRBJ1-2; v_gene: TRBV7-2; abundance: .
CDR3aa: CASSLESEEDTQYF; CDR3nt: TGCGCCAGCAGCTTGGAATCGGAGGAAGATACGCAGTATTTT; d_gene: .; j_gene: TRBJ2-3; v_gene: TRBV5-1; abundance: few
CDR3aa: CASRTGANLNIQYF; CDR3nt: TGTGCCAGCAGGACAGGGGCGAACTTAAACATTCAGTACTTC; d_gene: TRBD1; j_gene: TRBJ2-4; v_gene: TRBV27; abundance: few
CDR3aa: CSARDYSGGANEQYF; CDR3nt: TGCAGTGCTAGAGATTACAGCGGGGGGGCCAATGAGCAGTACTTC; d_gene: TRBD2; j_gene: TRBJ2-7; v_gene: TRBV20-1; abundance: .
CDR3aa: CASSRSRDLSYEQYF; CDR3nt: TGCGCCAGCAGCCGATCAAGGGACTTATCCTACGAGCAGTACTTC; d_gene: .; j_gene: TRBJ2-7; v_gene: TRBV4-1; abundance: few
CDR3aa: CASRGQETPYEQYF; CDR3nt: TGTGCCAGCAGGGGACAGGAGACCCCCTACGAGCAGTACTTC; d_gene: TRBD1; j_gene: TRBJ2-7; v_gene: TRBV27; abundance: .
CDR3aa: CASSSTGQVGAFF; CDR3nt: TGTGCCAGCAGCTCAACTGGACAGGTTGGAGCTTTCTTT; d_gene: TRBD1; j_gene: TRBJ1-1; v_gene: TRBV5-5; abundance: .
CDR3aa: CSARGTYNEQFF; CDR3nt: TGCAGTGCGAGGGGGACCTACAATGAGCAGTTCTTC; d_gene: .; j_gene: TRBJ2-1; v_gene: TRBV20-1; abundance: many
CDR3aa: CSAGTLYEQYF; CDR3nt: TGCAGTGCTGGGACTCTCTACGAGCAGTACTTC; d_gene: .; j_gene: TRBJ2-7; v_gene: TRBV20-1; abundance: once
CDR3aa: CSVEIDGETQYF; CDR3nt: TGCAGCGTTGAAATCGATGGGGAGACCCAGTACTTC; d_gene: .; j_gene: TRBJ2-5; v_gene: TRBV29-1; abundance: few
CDR3aa: CAWSVVLNTEAFF; CDR3nt: TGTGCCTGGAGTGTGGTCCTGAACACTGAAGCTTTCTTT; d_gene: .; j_gene: TRBJ1-1; v_gene: TRBV30; abundance: .
CDR3aa: CASSQDSSISYNSPLHF; CDR3nt: TGCGCCAGCAGCCAAGATTCCTCCATCTCCTATAATTCACCCCTCCACTTT; d_gene: .; j_gene: TRBJ1-6; v_gene: TRBV4-3; abundance: .
CDR3aa: CASSQDSGQDSYGYTF; CDR3nt: TGCGCCAGCAGCCAAGATTCGGGACAGGATTCCTATGGCTACACCTTC; d_gene: TRBD1; j_gene: TRBJ1-2; v_gene: TRBV4-3; abundance: .
CDR3aa: CSAGDAQGAHQPQHF; CDR3nt: TGCAGTGCTGGAGACGCACAGGGGGCGCATCAGCCCCAGCATTTT; d_gene: TRBD1; j_gene: TRBJ1-5; v_gene: TRBV20-1; abundance: .
CDR3aa: CASSVDYGGYTF; CDR3nt: TGTGCCAGCAGCGTAGATTATGGGGGCTACACCTTC; d_gene: .; j_gene: TRBJ1-2; v_gene: TRBV9; abundance: .
CDR3aa: CANSDSGGLTDTQYF; CDR3nt: TGTGCCAACAGTGATAGCGGGGGTTTGACAGATACGCAGTATTTT; d_gene: TRBD2; j_gene: TRBJ2-3; v_gene: TRBV6-1; abundance: .
CDR3aa: CASSQGRTTNEKLFF; CDR3nt: TGCGCCAGCAGCCAAGGGCGCACAACTAATGAAAAACTGTTTTTT; d_gene: .; j_gene: TRBJ1-4; v_gene: TRBV4-1; abundance: .
CDR3aa: CASSQNQAASSYNEQYF; CDR3nt: TGCGCCAGCAGCCAGAATCAGGCGGCCAGCTCCTACAATGAGCAGTACTTC; d_gene: .; j_gene: TRBJ2-7; v_gene: TRBV4-1; abundance: .
CDR3aa: CATSDFWTSENTGELFF; CDR3nt: TGTGCCACCAGTGATTTCTGGACTAGCGAAAACACCGGGGAGCTGTTTTTT; d_gene: TRBD2; j_gene: TRBJ2-2; v_gene: TRBV24-1; abundance: .
CDR3aa: CASSIAIGRGPYNEQFF; CDR3nt: TGTGCCAGTAGTATAGCGATCGGCAGGGGGCCCTACAATGAGCAGTTCTTC; d_gene: TRBD1; j_gene: TRBJ2-1; v_gene: TRBV19; abundance: .
CDR3aa: CSAKQGYEQYF; CDR3nt: TGCAGTGCTAAGCAGGGCTACGAGCAGTACTTC; d_gene: .; j_gene: TRBJ2-7; v_gene: TRBV20-1; abundance: many
CDR3aa: CASSSYRADTQYF; CDR3nt: TGTGCCAGCAGTTCCTATAGGGCCGATACGCAGTATTTT; d_gene: .; j_gene: TRBJ2-3; v_gene: TRBV6-2/TRBV6-3; abundance: .
CDR3aa: CASSLVTGQGNSPLHF; CDR3nt: TGTGCCAGCAGCTTAGTTACTGGACAGGGAAACTCACCCCTCCACTTT; d_gene: TRBD1; j_gene: TRBJ1-6; v_gene: TRBV7-9; abundance: few
CDR3aa: CASSHRGRVGHEQYF; CDR3nt: TGTGCCAGCAGCCATAGAGGACGGGTAGGCCACGAGCAGTACTTC; d_gene: .; j_gene: TRBJ2-7; v_gene: TRBV3-1; abundance: .
CDR3aa: CASSGASGVSSYNEQFF; CDR3nt: TGTGCCAGCAGCGGAGCTAGCGGGGTGAGCTCCTACAATGAGCAGTTCTTC; d_gene: TRBD2; j_gene: TRBJ2-1; v_gene: TRBV4-2; abundance: .
CDR3aa: CASSLEGVGEQFF; CDR3nt: TGCGCCAGCAGCTTGGAGGGGGTCGGTGAGCAGTTCTTC; d_gene: .; j_gene: TRBJ2-1; v_gene: TRBV5-1; abundance: .
CDR3aa: CASSQDSADRGYEQYF; CDR3nt: TGTGCCAGCAGCCAAGATTCCGCCGACAGGGGCTACGAGCAGTACTTC; d_gene: TRBD1; j_gene: TRBJ2-7; v_gene: TRBV4-2; abundance: .